Listed below are T cell receptor beta chains from one sample, sequenced in a study of beta chain features in type 1 diabetes. Assay used: immunoSEQ multiplex PCR; TCRdb lists only in-frame clones, some missing. In the table there are about 230,000 clones, about 10% of which are singletons. Sample: naive CD4+ T cells from blood. The receptors were gathered from a woman aged 18-29 years in good health. The CDR3 runs from the conserved cysteine through the conserved F or W. The D gene is left open where the match is weak. Size is stated for part of the rows, as once, few or many counts, or as a class when the clone is expanded.

V	D	size	J	CDR3	DNA
TRBV5-8	NA	few	TRBJ2-7	CASSLNRASSYEQYF	TGTGCCAGCAGCCTTAACAGGGCGTCCTCCTACGAGCAGTACTTC
TRBV9	NA	many	TRBJ2-3	CASSVVPQDTQYF	TGTGCCAGCAGCGTTGTTCCTCAGGATACGCAGTATTTT
TRBV7-2	TRBD1	NA	TRBJ2-5	CASSLVNRGETQYF	TGTGCCAGCAGCTTAGTAAACAGGGGAGAGACCCAGTACTTC
TRBV18	TRBD1	NA	TRBJ2-5	CASSPTTGAARETQYF	TGTGCCAGCTCACCTACGACAGGGGCCGCAAGAGAGACCCAGTACTTC
TRBV19	NA	few	TRBJ2-1	CASSIDRAGEQFF	TGTGCCAGTAGTATAGATCGGGCGGGTGAGCAGTTCTTC
TRBV29-1	NA	many	TRBJ2-1	CSVGGQSSYNEQFF	TGCAGCGTTGGTGGACAGAGCTCCTACAATGAGCAGTTCTTC
TRBV19	TRBD2	few	TRBJ2-7	CASGLAGVSSYEQYF	TGTGCCAGTGGACTAGCGGGGGTTAGTTCCTACGAGCAGTACTTC
TRBV12-5	TRBD1	few	TRBJ1-4	CASGLGQENEKLFF	TGTGCTAGTGGTCTGGGACAGGAAAATGAAAAACTGTTTTTT
TRBV7-3	TRBD1	NA	TRBJ2-7	CASSSQDREREQYF	TGTGCCAGCAGTTCACAGGACAGGGAACGCGAGCAGTACTTC
TRBV7-7	NA	few	TRBJ2-1	CASSPDAGDGEQFF	TGTGCTAGCAGCCCTGACGCAGGGGACGGTGAGCAGTTCTTC
TRBV25-1	NA	many	TRBJ2-3	CASSPGHTGKYF	TGTGCCAGCAGTCCTGGACACACCGGCAAGTATTTT
TRBV9	TRBD1	NA	TRBJ1-6	CASSAGQRNSPLHF	TGTGCCAGCAGCGCGGGACAGCGTAATTCACCCCTCCACTTT
TRBV23-1	TRBD1	NA	TRBJ1-1	CASSQTGTGGFRYTEAFF	TGCGCCAGCAGTCAGACCGGGACAGGGGGCTTCCGATACACTGAAGCTTTCTTT
TRBV5-1	NA	few	TRBJ2-7	CASKDGVFRDEQYF	TGCGCCAGCAAAGATGGAGTCTTCAGGGACGAGCAGTACTTC
TRBV10-3	NA	NA	TRBJ1-1	CAISDPGTPNTEAFF	TGTGCCATCAGTGACCCCGGGACACCAAACACTGAAGCTTTCTTT